The text below deals with one T cell receptor beta chain. Antigen specificity is unknown. Use of 60 Vbeta and 13 Jbeta primers characterized the PCR. The assay was immunoSEQ multiplex PCR, and TCRdb's table has in-frame clones only and misses some. The table records 110,000 to 150,000 clones, about 78% of them present only once. The CDR3 has 12 amino acids. Germline CDR1 reads SEHNR; CDR2 reads FQNEAQ (reference sequence). V shed 5 bases and J shed 6 bases, with 11 bases lying between them. The entry originates in a study of cytomegalovirus exposure and HLA in healthy donors. Study-wide findings and caveats: There were some public TCRs occurring in many donors, but most TCR sequences were rare. Several V segments, TRBV6-2 and TRBV6-3 among them, could not be told apart and were dropped.

Input material: PBMCs. The chain carries TRBV7-9 and TRBJ2-7; the D gene is possibly TRBD1 (5 bases). The receptor was derived from a man in his forties in good health and CMV-seropositive. For the CDR3, the DNA is TGTGCCAGCAGCCTCTTCGACAGCGAGCAGTACTTC. Amino acid sequence: CASSLFDSEQYF.